This T cell receptor (beta chain) was identified during a study of shared clonotypes between healthy human individuals. Study results and caveats: Clonotypes shared by all four donors outscored non-shared clonotypes in generation probability. Sampling used blood alone; tissue repertoires probably differ.

In its sample, this clone was seen once. Antigen specificity is unknown. Using immunoSEQ multiplex PCR, the repertoire was profiled, and TCRdb retains in-frame clones only, with some absent. The sample consists of about a million clones, approximately 75% of them appearing once. V gave up 5 bases and J gave up 3 bases, with 14 bases separating them. The CDR3 extends over 15 amino acids. Germline V lookup: CDR1 SGHTA, CDR2 FQGNSA. Sequenced material: memory CD4+ T cells from PBMCs. Subset denoted: CD45RA-negative fraction. The chain uses TRBV7-2 and TRBJ1-3, with D uncertain. The sequence derives from a man aged 18 to 30 in good health. Some clones in this sample may be carry-over from other donors' samples. Here the CDR3 DNA reads TGTGCCAGCAGCCAAGACCGAATGAGTGGAAACACCATATATTTT. It codes for CASSQDRMSGNTIYF.